The 20 T cell receptor beta chains given below trace back to one sample, sequenced in a study of CD8 T cells in Susac syndrome. Reverse transcription used roughly 0.45 to 1 ug RNA and random hexamers. Each CDR3 protein is one row after TCRdb ran MiXCR on the immunoSEQ multiplex PCR reads. The top ten clones hold approximately 0.12% of a sample with 350,000 to 550,000 distinct CDR3 sequences, more than 80% of them seen once. Sequenced: CD8+ T cells from PBMCs. The source of these receptors is a human donor with multiple sclerosis.

This sequence joins TRBV30 and TRBJ2-1; D remains ambiguous. The V and J ends lost 0 bases and 4 bases respectively, with 7 bases between them. Germline V gene lookup returns CDR1 GTSNPN and CDR2 SVGIG (reference sequence). The CDR3 covers 13 residues. The DNA for the CDR3 is TGTGCCTGGAGTGTATTTGGGTACAATGAGCAGTTCTTC. Translated, it gives CAWSVFGYNEQFF.

This sequence joins TRBV28 and TRBJ2-7; 7 bases match TRBD1. V lost 6 bases, J lost 0 bases, and 5 bases stayed unmatched. CDR3 length: 14 amino acids. Germline assignment: CDR1 MDHEN and CDR2 SYDVKM. DNA for the CDR3: TGTGCCAGCAGCAACCGGGACAGCTCCTACGAGCAGTACTTC. Translation gives CASSNRDSSYEQYF. Using reference TRBV28 and TRBJ2-7 for the parts outside the CDR3, the full variable domain is DVKVTQSSRYLVKRTGEKVFLECVQDMDHENMFWYRQDPGLGLRLIYFSYDVKMKEKGDIPEGYSVSREKKERFSLILESASTNQTSMYLCASSNRDSSYEQYFGPGTRLTVT.

This rearrangement joins TRBV27 to TRBJ1-5; D unresolved. CDR3 length: 14 amino acids. In germline, CDR1 is MNHEY, CDR2 SMNVEV (reference sequence). V lost 2 bases and J 6 bases, leaving 11 bases between the germline ends. The CDR3: CASSLVSGVQPQHF. CDR3 DNA: TGTGCCAGCAGTTTAGTGTCAGGCGTTCAGCCCCAGCATTTT.

Details on this clonotype: The junction departs from the called germline gene at one end, perhaps through a read error. CDR3 amino acids: CASSPTGDSNQPQHF. CDR3 DNA sequence: TGTGCCAGCAGTCCCACAGGGGATAGCAATCAGCCCCAGCATTTT. This chain uses TRBV4-1 with TRBJ1-5, with 7 bases aligning to TRBD1. Germline V gene data show CDR1 as MGHRA and CDR2 as YSYEKL. CDR3 length equals 15 residues.

The chain recombines TRBV12-3 or TRBV12-4 with TRBJ2-1, with TRBD2 matching 11 bases. Germline trimming cut 5 bases from V and 6 bases from J; bases unmatched to any gene: 9. CDR3 length equals 16 residues. The CDR3 region is CASSQSLAGAGNEQFF. Written as DNA, the CDR3 is TGTGCCAGCAGTCAGTCACTAGCGGGAGCTGGCAATGAGCAGTTCTTC.

The chain uses TRBV7-2 and TRBJ2-7; D is possibly TRBD2 (5 bases). In germline, CDR1 is SGHTA, CDR2 FQGNSA. Deletions cut 4 bases from V and 3 bases from J, with 10 bases between. CDR3 length equals 13 residues. The CDR3 spells CASSSVEGYEQYF. The CDR3 region has the DNA TGTGCCAGCAGCTCCGTCGAGGGCTACGAGCAGTACTTC.

This clonotype was observed a single time. The CDR3 protein is CASSQDTYNEQFF. CDR3 sequence (DNA): TGCGCCAGCAGCCAAGATACATACAATGAGCAGTTCTTC. This chain uses TRBV4-1 with TRBJ2-1; D is ambiguous. Germline V gene data show CDR1 as MGHRA and CDR2 as YSYEKL. V was trimmed by 0 bases and J by 4 bases, leaving 4 bases between them. This CDR3 contains 13 residues.

The gene calls are TRBV27 and TRBJ2-3; 9 bases line up with TRBD2. The V and J ends lost 4 bases and 5 bases, in that order; junction bases with no gene match: 7. The CDR3 sequence is 15 residues long. CDR1 MNHEY and CDR2 SMNVEV come from the germline V gene (reference sequence). This chain's CDR3 is CASSSPGLAIDTQYF. DNA for the CDR3: TGTGCCAGCAGTTCACCGGGACTAGCTATAGATACGCAGTATTTT.

The chain couples TRBV29-1 to TRBJ1-1; D is uncertain. This CDR3 comprises 13 residues. V gave up 7 bases and J gave up 1 base, with 13 bases separating them. Germline V gene data show CDR1 as SQVTM and CDR2 as ANQGSEA. DNA of the CDR3: TGCAGCGCTCTGGGAAGCCGGAACACTGAAGCTTTCTTT. Amino acid sequence: CSALGSRNTEAFF. Complete variable domain (other parts from reference TRBV29-1 and TRBJ1-1): SAVISQKPSRDICQRGTSLTIQCQVDSQVTMMFWYRQQPGQSLTLIATANQGSEATYESGFVIDKFPISRPNLTFSTLTVSNMSPEDSSIYLCSALGSRNTEAFFGQGTRLTVV.

V and J are TRBV4-1 and TRBJ2-7, with TRBD2 matching over 8 bases. After removal of 0 bases from V and 2 bases from J, the junction contained 3 bases not matched to a gene. In germline, CDR1 is MGHRA, CDR2 YSYEKL. The CDR3 extends over 15 amino acids. The CDR3 coding sequence is TGCGCCAGCAGCCAAGAGGGAGCGGGAGCCTACGAGCAGTACTTC. Protein product: CASSQEGAGAYEQYF.

Note on this clonotype: The junction and the germline gene differ at one end; a read error may be behind it. CDR3: CASSYAGLAGRLLF. DNA of the CDR3: TGTGCCAGCAGTTACGCGGGACTAGCGGGACGCCTCCTCTTC. This chain links TRBV27 with TRBJ2-1; TRBD2 aligns across 13 bases. The germline V gene encodes CDR1 MNHEY and CDR2 SMNVEV (reference sequence). The CDR3 is 14 residues long.

The V gene is TRBV20-1, the J gene TRBJ2-7; D could derive from TRBD1 or TRBD2 (5 bases each). Per the germline V gene, CDR1 is DFQATT and CDR2 is SNEGSKA (reference sequence). CDR3 size: 15 residues. V was clipped by 1 base and J by 2 bases, with 15 bases between them. CDR3 sequence reads: CSARVGDRVTYEQYF. CDR3 nucleotides: TGCAGTGCTAGAGTCGGGGACCGCGTCACCTACGAGCAGTACTTC.

This clonotype was seen a few times. The DNA of the CDR3 is TGTGCCAGCAGCTTATCGCGGAGGAATCAGCCCCAGCATTTT. This sequence encodes CASSLSRRNQPQHF. The chain employs TRBV7-2 and TRBJ1-5, with D uncertain. The V gene lost 2 bases and the J gene lost 4 bases, with 9 bases spanning the gap. The CDR3 sequence is 14 residues long. Germline V lookup: CDR1 SGHTA, CDR2 FQGNSA.

The chain is built from TRBV2 and TRBJ2-7; TRBD2 matches at 8 bases. The CDR3 consists of 14 residues. Germline CDR1 and CDR2: SNHLY and FYNNEI. The trim removed 6 bases at V and 4 bases at J, leaving 8 bases unmatched. The CDR3, as DNA: TGTGCCAGCAGGCGGGCTAGCGGGCAATACGAGCAGTACTTC. Its protein product is CASRRASGQYEQYF.

The V and J genes are TRBV6-5 and TRBJ1-2; D not certain. The CDR3 loop spans 13 amino acids. Per the germline V gene, CDR1 is MNHEY and CDR2 is SVGAGI. V dropped 0 bases and J dropped 6 bases, with 8 bases sitting between them. This CDR3 is CASSYSGQNGYTF. CDR3 DNA sequence: TGTGCCAGCAGTTACTCTGGTCAGAATGGCTACACCTTC.

This rearrangement joins TRBV4-2 to TRBJ2-5; 9 bases are shared with TRBD2. The CDR3 totals 16 residues. Germline values: CDR1 LGHNA, CDR2 YNFKEQ. V lost 5 bases, J lost 5 bases, and 12 bases stayed unmatched. CDR3 sequence: CASSLKPAGGLETQYF. CDR3 nucleotides: TGTGCCAGCAGCTTGAAACCAGCGGGAGGTTTGGAGACCCAGTACTTC.

This clonotype was seen a few times. The V call is TRBV6-1, the J call TRBJ1-2; D gene unclear. The germline CDR1 and CDR2 sequences are MNHNS and SASEGT. The CDR3 has 14 amino acids. V was pared by 6 bases and J by 3 bases, with 14 bases between. CDR3 DNA sequence: TGTGCCAGCAGAGTCGACGGGTGGCACTATGGCTACACCTTC. It encodes CASRVDGWHYGYTF.

A single count supports this clonotype. The V and J genes are TRBV7-8 and TRBJ2-3; D gene uncertain. The ends were cut back, 5 bases at V and 1 base at J, with 16 bases in the middle. Germline-derived CDR1 and CDR2 are SGHVS and FQNEAQ. CDR3 length: 16 amino acids. CDR3 DNA: TGTGCCAGCAGCCACGCGGCCAGAGCTCGCACAGATACGCAGTATTTT. Translation gives CASSHAARARTDTQYF.

The chain carries TRBV27 and TRBJ2-3; 12 nucleotides agree with TRBD2. The trim removed 5 bases at V and 0 bases at J, leaving 9 bases unmatched. The germline gives CDR1 MNHEY, CDR2 SMNVEV (reference sequence). The CDR3 covers 18 residues. In DNA form, the CDR3 reads TGTGCCAGCAGTCCCAGGACTAGCGGGGTTTCTAGCACAGATACGCAGTATTTT. Translation gives CASSPRTSGVSSTDTQYF.

This rearrangement joins TRBV7-2 to TRBJ1-1; D is uncertain. Per germline, CDR1 SGHTA and CDR2 FQGNSA. The CDR3 runs 14 residues. V was cut by 4 bases and J by 1 base, with 10 bases left in between. CDR3 nucleotide sequence: TGTGCCAGCAGCTATCGGACGTCGAACACTGAAGCTTTCTTT. This translates into CASSYRTSNTEAFF. Full variable domain (remainder filled in from reference TRBV7-2 and TRBJ1-1): GAGVSQSPSNKVTEKGKDVELRCDPISGHTALYWYRQSLGQGLEFLIYFQGNSAPDKSGLPSDRFSAERTGGSVSTLTIQRTQQEDSAVYLCASSYRTSNTEAFFGQGTRLTVV.